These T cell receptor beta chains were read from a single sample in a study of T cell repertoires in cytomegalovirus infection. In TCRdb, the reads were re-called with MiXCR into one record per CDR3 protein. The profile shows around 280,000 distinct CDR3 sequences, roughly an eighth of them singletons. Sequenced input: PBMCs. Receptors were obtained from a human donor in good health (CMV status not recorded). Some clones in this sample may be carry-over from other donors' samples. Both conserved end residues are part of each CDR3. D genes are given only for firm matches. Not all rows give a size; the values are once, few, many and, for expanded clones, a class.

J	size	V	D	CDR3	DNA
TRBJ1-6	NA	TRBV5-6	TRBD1	CASTTGEGHSPLHF	TGTGCCAGCACGACAGGGGAAGGGCATTCACCCCTCCACTTT
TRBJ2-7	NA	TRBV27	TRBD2	CASSERGTSGRVGHEQYF	TGTGCCAGCAGTGAGCGGGGGACTAGCGGGAGGGTAGGGCACGAGCAGTACTTC
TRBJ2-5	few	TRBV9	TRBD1	CASSVVGGGQETQYF	TGTGCCAGCAGCGTAGTAGGGGGCGGACAAGAGACCCAGTACTTC
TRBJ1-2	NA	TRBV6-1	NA	CASRKVNYGYTF	TGTGCCAGCAGGAAGGTTAACTATGGCTACACCTTC
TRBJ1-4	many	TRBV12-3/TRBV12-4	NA	CASSFYGVELFF	TGTGCCAGCAGTTTTTATGGGGTGGAACTGTTTTTT
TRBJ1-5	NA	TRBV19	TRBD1	CASSGGTGDYTTQPQHF	TGTGCCAGTAGTGGAGGGACAGGGGATTATACAACTCAGCCCCAGCATTTT
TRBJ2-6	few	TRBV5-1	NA	CASSLTPTETGANVLTF	TGCGCCAGCAGCTTGACACCCACTGAAACAGGGGCCAACGTCCTGACTTTC
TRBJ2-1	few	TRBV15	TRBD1	CATSRGTGQGHNEQFF	TGTGCCACCAGCAGAGGTACTGGACAGGGCCACAATGAGCAGTTCTTC
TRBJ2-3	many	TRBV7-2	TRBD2	CASSPSGGRGTDTQYF	TGTGCCAGCAGCCCTAGCGGGGGGCGGGGTACAGATACGCAGTATTTT
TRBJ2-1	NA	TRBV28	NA	CASSHWIDNNEQFF	TGTGCCAGCAGTCATTGGATTGATAACAATGAGCAGTTCTTC
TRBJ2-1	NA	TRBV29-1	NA	CSVGGGVPYNEQFF	TGCAGCGTTGGGGGGGGCGTCCCGTACAATGAGCAGTTCTTC
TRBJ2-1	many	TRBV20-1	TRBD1	CSAPGQGRDEQFF	TGCAGTGCCCCGGGACAGGGTAGGGATGAGCAGTTCTTC
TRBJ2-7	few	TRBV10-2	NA	CASSELAGPYYEQYF	TGCGCCAGCAGTGAGTTGGCAGGGCCCTACTACGAGCAGTACTTC
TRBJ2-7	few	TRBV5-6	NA	CASSLFGKITSEQYF	TGTGCCAGCAGCTTGTTTGGCAAAATTACGTCCGAGCAGTACTTC
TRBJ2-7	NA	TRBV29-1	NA	CSVPKDGGPSSYEQYF	TGCAGCGTTCCCAAAGATGGCGGCCCTAGCTCCTACGAGCAGTACTTC
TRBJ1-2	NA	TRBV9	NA	CASSVHDTGYGYTF	TGTGCCAGCAGCGTACATGACACAGGCTATGGCTACACCTTC
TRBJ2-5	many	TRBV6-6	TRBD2	CASSYVASGETQYF	TGTGCCAGCAGTTACGTTGCTAGCGGAGAGACCCAGTACTTC
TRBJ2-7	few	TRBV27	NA	CASKYRVASSYEQYF	TGTGCCAGCAAATACAGGGTAGCCTCCTCCTACGAGCAGTACTTC
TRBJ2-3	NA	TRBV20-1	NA	CSARGPTYDTDTQYF	TGCAGTGCTAGGGGACCAACCTACGACACAGATACGCAGTATTTT
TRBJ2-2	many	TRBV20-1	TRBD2	CSARTLAGGDTGELFF	TGCAGTGCTAGAACCTTAGCGGGGGGAGATACCGGGGAGCTGTTTTTT
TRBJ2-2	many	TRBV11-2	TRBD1	CASSPWDSNSNTGELFF	TGTGCCAGCAGCCCCTGGGACAGCAATTCGAACACCGGGGAGCTGTTTTTT
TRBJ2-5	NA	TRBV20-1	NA	CSALTSSPGKLGETQYF	TGCAGTGCTCTTACCTCCTCCCCAGGGAAATTGGGAGAGACCCAGTACTTC
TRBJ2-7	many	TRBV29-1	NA	CSVQRATSYEQYF	TGCAGCGTTCAGCGGGCCACCTCCTACGAGCAGTACTTC
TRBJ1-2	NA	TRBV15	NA	CATSRDGEYGYTF	TGTGCCACCAGCAGGGACGGAGAGTATGGCTACACCTTC
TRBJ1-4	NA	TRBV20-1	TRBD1	CSATGQEATNEKLFF	TGCAGTGCTACCGGACAGGAAGCAACTAATGAAAAACTGTTTTTT
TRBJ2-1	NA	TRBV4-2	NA	CASSQFKAQYNEQFF	TGTGCCAGCAGCCAATTCAAGGCCCAGTACAATGAGCAGTTCTTC
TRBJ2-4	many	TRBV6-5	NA	CASASQNIQYF	TGTGCCAGCGCCTCTCAAAACATTCAGTACTTC
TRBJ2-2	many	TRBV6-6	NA	CASIQSGSNTGELFF	TGTGCCAGCATTCAAAGTGGTTCGAACACCGGGGAGCTGTTTTTT
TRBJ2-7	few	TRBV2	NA	CASSEAGSGSYEQYF	TGTGCCAGCAGTGAAGCGGGGTCCGGGTCCTACGAGCAGTACTTC
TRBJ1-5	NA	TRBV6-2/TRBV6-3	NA	CASKDGVGQPQHF	TGTGCCAGCAAGGATGGGGTAGGTCAGCCCCAGCATTTT
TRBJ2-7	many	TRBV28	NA	CASSLPAQGYSYEQYF	TGTGCCAGCAGTCTCCCCGCCCAGGGGTACTCCTACGAGCAGTACTTC
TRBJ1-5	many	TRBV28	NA	CASSPDTYSNQPQHF	TGTGCCAGCAGTCCAGACACCTATAGCAATCAGCCCCAGCATTTT
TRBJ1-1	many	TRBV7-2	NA	CASSLLGVNTEAFF	TGTGCCAGCAGCTTACTAGGGGTGAACACTGAAGCTTTCTTT
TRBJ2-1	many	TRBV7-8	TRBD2	CASSSVGGAPYNEQFF	TGTGCCAGCAGCTCGGTCGGGGGGGCCCCTTACAATGAGCAGTTCTTC
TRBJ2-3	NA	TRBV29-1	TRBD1	CSTEGQGNSAQYF	TGCAGCACCGAGGGACAGGGTAATTCTGCGCAGTATTTT
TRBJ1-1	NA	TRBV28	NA	CASSFGGLKVFF	TGTGCCAGCAGTTTTGGGGGGCTCAAGGTTTTCTTT
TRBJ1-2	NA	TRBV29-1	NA	CSGRDGYGYTF	TGCAGCGGCCGGGACGGCTATGGCTACACCTTC
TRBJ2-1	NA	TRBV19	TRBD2	CASSPLAGVGHNEQFF	TGTGCCAGTAGTCCGCTAGCGGGAGTAGGGCACAATGAGCAGTTCTTC
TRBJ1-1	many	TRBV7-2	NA	CASSLGGPNTEAFF	TGTGCCAGCAGCTTAGGGGGGCCGAACACTGAAGCTTTCTTT
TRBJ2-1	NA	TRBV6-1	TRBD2	CASSPGTSLSSSYNEQFF	TGTGCCAGCAGCCCTGGGACTAGCTTATCGAGCTCCTACAATGAGCAGTTCTTC
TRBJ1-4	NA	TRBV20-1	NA	CSTGRRNEKLFF	TGCAGTACTGGGAGGAGGAATGAAAAACTGTTTTTT
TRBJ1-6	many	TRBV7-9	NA	CASSFGGRGNSPLHF	TGTGCCAGCAGCTTCGGGGGACGGGGTAATTCACCCCTCCACTTT
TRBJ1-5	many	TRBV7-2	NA	CASRQGSNQPQHF	TGTGCCAGCAGACAGGGTAGCAATCAGCCCCAGCATTTT
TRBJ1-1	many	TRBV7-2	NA	CASSLRAAEAFF	TGTGCCAGCAGCCTGAGGGCGGCTGAAGCTTTCTTT
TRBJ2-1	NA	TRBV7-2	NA	CASRPGGGNEQFF	TGTGCCAGCAGACCAGGCGGCGGGAATGAGCAGTTCTTC
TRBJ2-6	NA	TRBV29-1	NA	CSVDGLGANVLTF	TGCAGCGTTGACGGGCTTGGGGCCAACGTCCTGACTTTC
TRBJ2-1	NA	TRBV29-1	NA	CSVSPFLYNEQFF	TGCAGCGTTTCCCCCTTCCTCTACAATGAGCAGTTCTTC
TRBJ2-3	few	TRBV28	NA	CASSNGRVWDTQYF	TGTGCCAGCAGTAACGGCAGGGTATGGGATACGCAGTATTTT
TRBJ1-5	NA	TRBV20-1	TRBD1	CSAPRPRQGGNQPQHF	TGCAGTGCTCCACGCCCCAGACAGGGTGGCAATCAGCCCCAGCATTTT
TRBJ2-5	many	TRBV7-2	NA	CASSPGTDRGETQYF	TGTGCCAGCAGTCCCGGGACGGACCGAGGGGAGACCCAGTACTTC
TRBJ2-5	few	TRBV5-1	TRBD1	CASSYGQGQETQYF	TGCGCCAGCAGCTACGGACAGGGGCAAGAGACCCAGTACTTC
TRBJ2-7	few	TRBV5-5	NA	CASTPTGDYEQYF	TGTGCCAGCACCCCAACGGGGGATTACGAGCAGTACTTC
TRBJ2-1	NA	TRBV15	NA	CATSRDPDYNEQFF	TGTGCCACCAGCAGAGACCCCGACTACAATGAGCAGTTCTTC
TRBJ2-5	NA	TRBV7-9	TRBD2	CASSLGRLAGEGGETQYF	TGTGCCAGCAGCTTAGGGCGACTAGCGGGAGAAGGAGGAGAGACCCAGTACTTC
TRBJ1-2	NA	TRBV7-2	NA	CASSLTGTLGYTF	TGTGCCAGCAGCCTCACCGGGACCCTTGGCTACACCTTC